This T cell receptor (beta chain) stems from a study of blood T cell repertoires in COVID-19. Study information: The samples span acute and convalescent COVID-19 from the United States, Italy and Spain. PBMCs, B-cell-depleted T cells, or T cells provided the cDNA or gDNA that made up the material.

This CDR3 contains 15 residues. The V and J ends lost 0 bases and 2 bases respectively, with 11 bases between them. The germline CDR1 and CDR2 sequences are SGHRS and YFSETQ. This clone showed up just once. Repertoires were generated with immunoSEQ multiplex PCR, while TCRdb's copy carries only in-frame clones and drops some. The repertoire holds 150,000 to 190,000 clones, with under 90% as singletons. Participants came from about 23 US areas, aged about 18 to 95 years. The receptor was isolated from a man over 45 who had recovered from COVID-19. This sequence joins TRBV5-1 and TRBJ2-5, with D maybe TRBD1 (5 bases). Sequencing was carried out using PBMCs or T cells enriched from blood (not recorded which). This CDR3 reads CASSLGQLSQETQYF. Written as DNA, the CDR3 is TGCGCCAGCAGCTTGGGACAGCTTTCTCAAGAGACCCAGTACTTC.